Listed below are T cell receptor beta chains from one sample, sequenced in a study of blood T cell repertoires in COVID-19. Sequenced by immunoSEQ multiplex PCR; TCRdb stores in-frame clones only, minus some. The sample records about 140,000 clones, about four fifths being singletons. The sample comprised peripheral blood. The receptors were sampled from a man older than 75 with acute or convalescent COVID-19. Both conserved end residues are part of each CDR3. D genes are given only for firm matches. Rows give clone size only sometimes, using once, few, many, or a class for an expanded clone.

D gene,V gene,J gene,clone size,CDR3 protein
TRBD1,TRBV3-1/TRBV3-2,TRBJ1-2,-,CASSQNRGGGYTF
TRBD1,TRBV6-6,TRBJ1-1,-,CASRPGTGNTEAFF
-,TRBV6-2/TRBV6-3,TRBJ1-5,-,CASSYSQGEWYSNQPQHF
-,TRBV19,TRBJ2-2,-,CASNPHGGGDGNTGELFF
-,TRBV16,TRBJ2-5,once,CASSLTGKETQYF
TRBD2,TRBV3-1/TRBV3-2,TRBJ2-3,-,CASSFGLDPDTQYF
TRBD1,TRBV18,TRBJ1-6,few,CASSPTLNRGNSPLHF
-,TRBV11-3,TRBJ1-2,-,CASSLTVLSGLDRYGYTF
-,TRBV7-2,TRBJ2-2,-,CASTGGPGGPSTGELFF
-,TRBV29-1,TRBJ1-2,-,CSVLKATLQGDGYTF
-,TRBV18,TRBJ1-1,-,CASSEGENTEAFF
TRBD1,TRBV11-3,TRBJ2-3,-,CASSRGQVPNTQYF
-,TRBV28,TRBJ2-7,-,CASSEGVIYEQYF
-,TRBV2,TRBJ2-5,-,CASSEVRGTETQYF
TRBD2,TRBV5-1,TRBJ2-5,-,CASSLRAGGRSTETQYF
TRBD1,TRBV19,TRBJ1-2,-,CAPRGTTGDVDFAWYYGYTF
TRBD1,TRBV28,TRBJ2-1,-,CASSDRDEQFF
-,TRBV11-1,TRBJ1-6,-,CASSQNRISYNSPLHF
-,TRBV7-9,TRBJ2-7,-,CASTPPYPPYEQYF
-,TRBV19,TRBJ1-5,-,CASSPPRYDNQPQHF
TRBD1,TRBV15,TRBJ1-5,-,CATSRDLPTGANNQPQHF
-,TRBV7-2,TRBJ2-3,-,CASSSTPGTQYF